Described below is a single T cell receptor (beta chain) sequence and its context. This specimen comes from a study of T cell changes during pregnancy in multiple sclerosis. Here immunoSEQ multiplex PCR was the method, and the copy in TCRdb shows in-frame clones only, minus some. The sample carries about 60,000 clones, roughly 93% recorded once. The TCR was taken from a female donor with multiple sclerosis, enrolled in a pregnancy study. The sequencing here drew on peripheral blood, taken in the second trimester of pregnancy.

CDR3 in DNA: TGTGCCAGTAGTATCCCCTTCTCCGGGACCCAGCATTTT. It codes for CASSIPFSGTQHF. The chain recombines TRBV19 with TRBJ1-5; no definite D call. The CDR3 has 13 amino acids. V lost 3 bases and J 11 bases, leaving 14 bases between the germline ends. Germline V gene lookup returns CDR1 LNHDA and CDR2 SQIVND (reference sequence).